This passage covers 4 T cell receptor beta chains from one sample sequenced in a study of blood T cell repertoires in COVID-19. Libraries were prepared by immunoSEQ multiplex PCR; TCRdb keeps only in-frame clonotypes and omits some of them. The sample yields more than 35,000 clones, about 85% seen once. The sample was peripheral blood. These receptor sequences come from a woman aged 80 or over with acute or convalescent COVID-19.

The gene calls are TRBV2 and TRBJ1-2; 7 nucleotides line up with TRBD1. Losses at the gene ends were 4 bases for V and 8 bases for J; bases not matched to a gene: 10. The CDR3 has 14 residues. Germline CDR1 reads SNHLY; CDR2 reads FYNNEI. In DNA, the CDR3 is TGTGCCAGCAGTGGACAGGGTTCCAAGGAGGGCTACACCTTC. As protein: CASSGQGSKEGYTF.

V and J are TRBV30 and TRBJ1-2; the match to TRBD1 covers 9 bases. Germline lookup yields CDR1 GTSNPN and CDR2 SVGIG (reference sequence). The length of the CDR3 is 15 residues. The ends lost 4 bases at V and 4 bases at J; junction bases unmatched: 10. The CDR3 sequence is CAWNKDRGALYGYTF. The CDR3, as DNA: TGTGCCTGGAATAAGGACAGGGGTGCACTCTATGGCTACACCTTC.

On this clone itself: The junction shows a germline mismatch at one end, possibly a read error. Other nucleotide sequences in the sample specify the same CDR3. The chain uses TRBV9 and TRBJ1-2, with 12 bases aligning to TRBD1. Germline lookup yields CDR1 SGDLS and CDR2 YYNGEE. The CDR3 extends over 14 amino acids. The CDR3 here is CASSPGTGGDGYTF. Written as DNA, the CDR3 is TGCGCCAGCAGCCCAGGGACAGGGGGCGATGGCTACACCTTC.

The chain links TRBV4-3 to TRBJ2-3; 11 bases fit TRBD1. This CDR3 is 15 amino acids long. CDR1 LGHNA and CDR2 YSLEER come from the germline V gene. The J segment lost 5 bases and the V segment lost 4 bases, leaving 5 bases of the junction unmatched. The CDR3 sequence: CASSLGQGARDTQYF. The CDR3 DNA reads TGCGCCAGCAGCCTCGGACAGGGGGCGCGAGATACGCAGTATTTT.